Below, one T cell receptor (beta chain) is given with its context. What it binds is not known. TCRdb's copy holds only in-frame clones and misses some; the assay was immunoSEQ multiplex PCR. The sample yields 140,000 to 150,000 clones, roughly 90% seen once. V was trimmed by 3 bases and J by 5 bases, leaving 9 bases between them. Germline V CDR1 and CDR2: SGHRS, YFSETQ. There are 14 residues in the CDR3. This sample stems from a study of T cell responses to AZD1222 COVID-19 vaccine. Study-level results: Baseline seropositivity characterized only a handful of AZD1222 recipients. Sampled repertoires all dated from after the peak T cell response.

The rearrangement joins TRBV5-1 to TRBJ1-6; a possible D gene is TRBD1 (5 bases). Source: peripheral blood, taken 28 days after the second dose of the MenACWY control vaccine. The sequence was collected from an adult who received the MenACWY meningococcal vaccine as a control. CDR3 bases: TGCGCCAGCAGCTGGGACGGGAATAATTCACCCCTCCACTTT. It translates to CASSWDGNNSPLHF.